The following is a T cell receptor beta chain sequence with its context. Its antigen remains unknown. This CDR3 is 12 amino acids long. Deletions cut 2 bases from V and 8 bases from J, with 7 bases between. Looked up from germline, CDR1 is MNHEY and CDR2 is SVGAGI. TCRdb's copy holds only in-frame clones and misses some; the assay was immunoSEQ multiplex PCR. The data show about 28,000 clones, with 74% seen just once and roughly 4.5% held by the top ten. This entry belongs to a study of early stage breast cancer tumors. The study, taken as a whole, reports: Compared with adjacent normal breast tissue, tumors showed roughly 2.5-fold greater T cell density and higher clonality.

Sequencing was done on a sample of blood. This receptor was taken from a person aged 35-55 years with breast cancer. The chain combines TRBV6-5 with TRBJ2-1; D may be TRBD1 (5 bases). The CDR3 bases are TGTGCCAGCAGTTACAGGGGCCATGAGCAGTTCTTC. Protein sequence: CASSYRGHEQFF.